Reported below is one T cell receptor (beta chain). Its antigen is not yet known. No much larger clone exists at a distance of one base, and base qualities are not known. The sample's treatment or condition label is to be understood as: live attenuated yellow fever vaccine strain. Two biological replicates of bulk PBMCs were collected at each blood-draw timepoint. PBMCs were isolated from peripheral blood using a standard Ficoll-Paque protocol. TriZol was used to extract RNA from bulk PBMCs, CD4 and CD8 fractions, and dextramer-positive and dextramer-negative fractions. TCR cDNA was synthesized by 5'RACE template switching, which introduced a universal primer site and unique molecular identifiers. Priming of cDNA synthesis was performed from both the TCR alpha and TCR beta constant segments. Library amplification involved two PCR steps, and the second step added sample barcodes and sequencing adapters. Sequencing of the libraries was done on either Illumina HiSeq 2500 (2x100 bp) or NovaSeq (2x150 bp). The authors' analysis ran thus. Reads were demultiplexed and collapsed into UMI consensus sequences with MIGEC, and V(D)J alignment was performed with MiXCR. Clonotypes responding to the vaccine were identified with edgeR on replicate PBMC samples, with the criteria of FDR below 0.01 and a log2 fold change above 5 up to day 15. Bulk clonotypes were assigned CD4 or CD8 identity according to which sequenced CD4 or CD8 repertoire held them at higher abundance. TCRdb reworked the public reads: Q25 trimming with fastp, MiXCR clone assembly, productive beta chains retained. Every CDR3 protein is listed once, alongside the most common genes and DNA of its rows. The V and J calls come from TCRdb's annotation, not from the publication. This sample lists hundreds of thousands of distinct CDR3 sequences; approximately 13% were detected once. The top ten constitute around 15% of the sample.

CDR1 and CDR2 (DFQATT, SNEGSKA) derive from the germline V gene (reference sequence). The CDR3 starts with the cysteine, ends with the phenylalanine, and has 12 residues. The kept DNA is CDR3 alone, 36 bases in frame from the first base. Relative to germline, V is 6 bases shorter and J is 1 base shorter, with 9 bases between their ends. The sample is drawn from a study of T cells after yellow fever vaccination (dated by TCRdb to about 2019). Background for the entire study: The SMART-Seq v4 Ultra Low Input RNA kit was used to prepare libraries from fractions with low cell numbers. Bulk PBMC replicates and cell subsets were isolated from blood drawn at multiple timepoints before and after both primary and secondary immunization. To follow T-cell clones before and after both primary and booster YFV17D yellow fever vaccination, bulk TCR alpha and beta repertoires underwent longitudinal sequencing. Two healthy male donors made up the cohort, one aged 18 to 29 years and the other aged 30 to 40 years. Here is what the overall study found, with its caveats: After the booster, most of the clones that had expanded following primary vaccination were detected again (approximately 95% of CD4 and roughly 88% of CD8), which suggests that memory was broadly maintained. The secondary T-cell response was found to be weaker but faster than the primary response, with a peak reached on day 5 rather than on day 15. A small fraction of clonotypes showed up in both the CD4 and CD8 compartments, probably as a result of convergent recombination. Because only a couple of donors were included in the study, the extent to which the findings can be generalized is limited. Computational filtering was needed because FACS-sorted repertoires could contain abundant contaminating clonotypes from the bulk population.

The specimen was PBMCs, collected on the day of the yellow fever booster vaccination. The V and J segments used are TRBV20-1 and TRBJ1-1, with no confident D gene call. The receptor was derived from a young man who received the YFV17D yellow fever vaccine. The CDR3 reads CSASQTNTEAFF. The nucleotides read TGCAGTGCCAGCCAAACGAACACTGAAGCTTTCTTT.